The TCR beta chain under discussion was sequenced for a study of blood T cell repertoires in COVID-19. CDR1 and CDR2 (germline): LNHNV, YYDKDF (reference sequence). The CDR3 is 13 amino acids. Trimming cost V 0 bases and J 4 bases, with 4 bases left between them. Study processing details: Reference gene primer amplification in the assay estimated nucleated cell counts. Clones were sequenced by immunoSEQ multiplex PCR, and TCRdb holds only the in-frame ones, with some missing. That table furnishes V, J and clone size, whereas the DNA furnished D and trimming. The table has 120,000 to 150,000 clones, 85% to 90% seen once.

This clonotype originated in a human donor in a cohort sampled during active COVID-19. This chain joins TRBV15 and TRBJ1-5; D is undetermined. The sample comprised peripheral blood. CDR3 amino acids: CATSRDLNQPQHF. The CDR3 DNA reads as TGTGCCACCAGCAGAGACTTGAATCAGCCCCAGCATTTT.